This TCR beta chain was recorded in a study of T cells after yellow fever vaccination. For the study at large: Fractions with few cells were prepared using SMART-Seq v4 Ultra Low Input. Study-level findings and limits: At under 97% for CD4 and about 91% for CD8, most primary-vaccination clones showed up again after the booster. The appearance of a small share of clonotypes in both CD4 and CD8 compartments was observed.

The CDR3 has 13 residues. V lost 4 bases to trimming and J lost 3 bases; unmatched junction nucleotides: 6. Germline loops: CDR1 SQVTM, CDR2 ANQGSEA. Notes on this clonotype: Its antigen is unidentified.

The TCR cDNA carried a universal primer site and UMIs from 5'RACE template switching. Using its own MiXCR run on the 5' RACE reads, TCRdb lists one record per CDR3 protein. The sample includes some 670,000 distinct CDR3 sequences, 12% of them seen just once. The chain links TRBV29-1 to TRBJ2-7; 7 nucleotides line up with TRBD1. The sequence was obtained from a man aged 25 to 40 who received the YFV17D yellow fever vaccine. Specimen: PBMCs, collected on the day of the yellow fever booster vaccination. The CDR3 loop reads CSVAQGSNYEQYF. The DNA of the CDR3 is TGCAGCGTTGCACAGGGGAGTAACTACGAGCAGTACTTC.